This is a list of T cell receptor beta chains from one sample in a study of early T cells in non-severe SARS-CoV-2 infection. Each CDR3 protein gets one entry after TCRdb re-called the 5' RACE reads with MiXCR. The data show around 89,000 distinct CDR3 sequences, 14% to 15% seen once. Sequencing input: whole blood. Every receptor here comes from an adult who was a healthcare worker with PCR-confirmed SARS-CoV-2 infection or an uninfected control (not recorded which). Each CDR3 is given without its conserved first and last residue. The D gene is left open where the match is weak.

j_call d_call v_call cdr3_aa
TRBJ2-1 - TRBV7-2 ASSLNVNEQF
TRBJ2-3 TRBD2 TRBV12-3/TRBV12-4 ASSLGRGLTDTQY
TRBJ2-3 - TRBV5-1 ASSLGGTDTQY
TRBJ1-1 - TRBV9 ASSPTGNLNTEAF
TRBJ2-2 - TRBV3-1 ASSQDQVGELF
TRBJ1-2 - TRBV12-3/TRBV12-4 ASSLGTRSGRNGYT
TRBJ2-1 - TRBV2 ASKGMAGRKEQF
TRBJ2-3 TRBD1 TRBV5-1 ASSTGQVGGTDTQY
TRBJ1-5 - TRBV19 ASSTGSNQPQH
TRBJ2-6 - TRBV20-1 SARETLRTRGILSGANVLT
TRBJ2-5 - TRBV2 ASKAGETQY
TRBJ1-2 - TRBV6-5 ASSYEGADGYT
TRBJ1-5 - TRBV28 ASSRPHGAAQPQH
TRBJ2-1 TRBD2 TRBV20-1 SARDTSGGVNEQF
TRBJ1-1 - TRBV6-2/TRBV6-3 ASGGTEAF
TRBJ2-1 - TRBV12-3/TRBV12-4 ASSSRRPRNEQF
TRBJ2-4 TRBD2 TRBV11-2 ASSPLGGGIENIQY
TRBJ1-2 - TRBV29-1 SVVGAGGYT
TRBJ1-1 - TRBV4-1 ASSLKVRGGYTEAF
TRBJ2-3 - TRBV12-3/TRBV12-4 ASTTRSLSKDTQY
TRBJ2-4 TRBD2 TRBV5-1 ASSLGLAGGVLDIQY
TRBJ1-1 - TRBV4-2 ASSPKGPTEAF
TRBJ1-4 - TRBV29-1 SVDRDGSEKLF
TRBJ2-6 - TRBV12-3/TRBV12-4 ASSSRDGAVLI
TRBJ1-2 - TRBV12-3/TRBV12-4 ASSLRGTGYGYT
TRBJ1-2 - TRBV14 ASSQDLGFYGYT
TRBJ2-1 - TRBV12-5 ASGSVDEQF
TRBJ2-2 TRBD1 TRBV2 ASSRGQANTGELF
TRBJ2-1 TRBD1 TRBV6-5 ASTDTGGAYNEQF
TRBJ1-1 - TRBV5-8 ASSHWVTEAF
TRBJ2-3 - TRBV11-2 ASRHGGKSDTQY
TRBJ2-3 - TRBV7-6 ASSSQGRETDTQY
TRBJ1-4 - TRBV27 ASSSPRERVDEKLF
TRBJ2-1 - TRBV7-9 ASSGAPGGPTEQF
TRBJ2-3 TRBD2 TRBV5-1 ASSLDGRGAHSNTQY
TRBJ2-5 TRBD1 TRBV29-1 SVDRDRRTQY
TRBJ1-5 - TRBV10-2 ASGLGRAQPQH
TRBJ1-6 - TRBV20-1 SASRGAGDQDSPLH
TRBJ2-3 TRBD2 TRBV24-1 ATSDLGAGAVDTQY
TRBJ2-3 TRBD1 TRBV27 ASSFYRGGITDTQY
TRBJ2-4 - TRBV6-1 ASSDQWGRAKNIQY
TRBJ2-3 - TRBV5-1 ASSLASASITDTQY
TRBJ2-3 - TRBV11-2 ASRTGRGSRTDTQY
TRBJ2-5 TRBD1 TRBV12-3/TRBV12-4 ASSQTGSETQY
TRBJ1-1 TRBD1 TRBV3-1 ASSRGTVNTEAF
TRBJ2-1 - TRBV3-1 ASSQERNEQF
TRBJ1-1 TRBD1 TRBV6-5 ASSYSITGGFEAF
TRBJ2-2 - TRBV12-3/TRBV12-4 ASIVWSGVTNTGELF
TRBJ1-1 TRBD1 TRBV12-3/TRBV12-4 ASSLTGGGEAF
TRBJ1-2 - TRBV28 ASSLWSAYGYT
TRBJ2-2 TRBD1 TRBV25-1 ASSGKGQGRTGELF
TRBJ2-3 - TRBV2 ASNLGLGADTQY
TRBJ1-2 - TRBV5-6 ASSWGTPRENGYT
TRBJ2-3 - TRBV20-1 SAPPPTSTDTQY
TRBJ1-2 - TRBV29-1 SVYKQGGRGDGYT